These 9 T cell receptor beta chains were all obtained from the same sample, sequenced in a study of T cells in Graves' hyperthyroidism and ophthalmopathy (dated by TCRdb to the late 2010s). Library preparation was by multiplex PCR. Sequencing instrument: Illumina HiSeq 2000. The TCR beta CDR3 regions were amplified from RNA transcripts. A first-round RT-PCR of the TCR CDR3 used the HTBI primer set with the Qiagen OneStep RT-PCR kit. The public reads were reanalyzed by TCRdb: fastp trimming at Q25, MiXCR alignment, in-frame beta chains only. Entries that share a CDR3 protein sequence are merged under the most common genes and DNA. The sample includes 350,000 or so distinct CDR3 sequences, with roughly 18% observed a single time. The top ten clonotypes cover roughly 16% of the sample. Source material: blood. The receptor set was obtained from a woman between 40 and 55 years old with Graves' ophthalmopathy.

This clonotype was detected many times. The chain recombines TRBV11-2 with TRBJ1-2, with D uncertain. The length of the CDR3 is 12 residues. Between the trimmed V and J ends, which lost 5 bases and 6 bases, there was a span of 10 bases. Germline V lookup: CDR1 SGHAT, CDR2 FQNNGV. CDR3 in amino acids: CASSREKDGYTF. The DNA for the CDR3 is TGTGCCAGCAGCAGAGAGAAGGATGGCTACACCTTC.

This clonotype was observed at least ten times. This sequence joins TRBV30 and TRBJ1-2; no reliable D call. Trimming stripped 4 bases from V and 6 bases from J, with 9 bases between. Germline values: CDR1 GTSNPN, CDR2 SVGIG (reference sequence). This CDR3 comprises 11 residues. Here the CDR3 reads CAWISQHGYTF. The CDR3 nucleotides are TGTGCCTGGATTTCCCAGCATGGCTACACCTTC.

This clonotype was recorded at least ten times. This chain connects TRBV12-3 or TRBV12-4 to TRBJ2-2; 12 bases are a match to TRBD2. This CDR3 region has 16 residues. V shed 8 bases and J 5 bases; nucleotides not matched to a gene: 9. The CDR3 loop reads CASCSSGRAETGELFF. DNA for the CDR3: TGTGCCAGCTGTTCTAGCGGGAGGGCCGAGACCGGGGAGCTGTTTTTT.

This clonotype has at least ten counts. V gene TRBV4-3 combines with J gene TRBJ2-7, with 10 bases lining up with TRBD2. CDR1 and CDR2 from the germline V gene are LGHNA and YSLEER. This CDR3 is 16 amino acids long. The V and J ends lost 1 base and 4 bases, in that order; junction bases with no gene match: 7. The CDR3 loop reads CASSQGGTSALYEQYF. CDR3 nucleotide sequence: TGCGCCAGCAGCCAAGGTGGGACTAGCGCGCTTTACGAGCAGTACTTC.

This clonotype turned up a few times. The V and J genes are TRBV18 and TRBJ2-3; possibly TRBD1 or TRBD2 for D (5 bases each). The CDR3 consists of 15 residues. Germline V gives CDR1 KGHSH, CDR2 LQKENI. Trimming took off 3 bases at V and 3 bases at J, with 13 bases between the two ends. The CDR3 DNA sequence: TGTGCCAGCTCACCCAGAATCGGGACGACAGATACGCAGTATTTT. Encoded protein: CASSPRIGTTDTQYF.

This clonotype was seen at least ten times. V and J are TRBV28 and TRBJ2-7; D is unclear. This CDR3 has 14 residues. V lost 3 bases and J lost 1, with 10 bases in between. The germline gives CDR1 MDHEN, CDR2 SYDVKM. The CDR3 spells CASSLSTKSYEQYF. Written as DNA, the CDR3 is TGTGCCAGCAGTTTGTCTACGAAATCCTACGAGCAGTACTTC.

Ten or more counts support this clonotype. This chain uses TRBV7-8 with TRBJ2-2; no definite D call. The CDR3 totals 13 residues. Germline values: CDR1 SGHVS, CDR2 FQNEAQ. Deletions cut 0 bases from V and 10 bases from J, with 9 bases between. CDR3 sequence reads: CASSLAWSEELFF. The CDR3, as DNA: TGTGCCAGCAGCTTAGCGTGGTCGGAGGAGCTGTTTTTT. Complete variable domain (other parts from reference TRBV7-8 and TRBJ2-2): GAGVSQSPRYKVAKRGQDVALRCDPISGHVSLFWYQQALGQGPEFLTYFQNEAQLDKSGLPSDRFFAERPEGSVSTLKIQRTQQEDSAVYLCASSLAWSEELFFGEGSRLTVL.

This clonotype was seen many times. The J gene is TRBJ2-7, the V gene TRBV5-1; unclear D gene. V was pared by 2 bases and J by 5 bases, with 8 bases between. This CDR3 contains 12 residues. Germline CDR1 reads SGHRS; CDR2 reads YFSETQ. The CDR3 loop reads CASSLFPHEQYF. As DNA, the CDR3 is TGCGCCAGCAGCTTATTTCCCCACGAGCAGTACTTC.

This clonotype was recorded at least ten times. The chain uses TRBV7-8 and TRBJ2-1; 8 nucleotides agree with TRBD2. V was clipped by 2 bases and J by 9 bases; unmatched bases: 9. There are 15 residues in the CDR3. Germline CDR1 SGHVS, CDR2 FQNEAQ. CDR3 amino acids: CASSLSGLVSPEQFF. The CDR3 nucleotides are TGTGCCAGCAGCTTATCGGGACTAGTAAGTCCTGAGCAGTTCTTC.